This T cell receptor beta chain was documented in a study of OX40 agonist ivuxolimab in advanced cancers. The CDR3 spans 12 residues. The V and J ends lost 5 bases and 6 bases respectively, with 7 bases between them. Germline V lookup: CDR1 SGHTA, CDR2 FQGTGA. Here immunoSEQ multiplex PCR was the method, and the copy in TCRdb shows in-frame clones only, minus some. The table includes about 110,000 clones, more than 85% detected once. There are a few counts of this clone. This receptor was identified in an adult with an advanced solid tumor such as melanoma, head and neck, liver or kidney cancer. The V call is TRBV7-3, the J call TRBJ2-2; D remains unclear. The specimen comprised CD4+ or CD8+ T cells sorted from blood, sampled in a trial of the OX40 agonist ivuxolimab. The chain's CDR3 is CASSRVSGELFF. CDR3 sequence (DNA): TGTGCCAGCAGCCGCGTGTCCGGGGAGCTGTTTTTT.